Listed below are T cell receptor beta chains from one sample, sequenced in a study of OX40 agonist ivuxolimab in advanced cancers. The protocol was immunoSEQ multiplex PCR, while the TCRdb copy is restricted to in-frame clones and leaves out a portion. The table has about 79,000 clones, about 85% seen once. The sample was CD4+ or CD8+ T cells sorted from blood, taken in a trial of the OX40 agonist ivuxolimab. These receptors all stem from an adult with an advanced solid tumor such as melanoma, head and neck, liver or kidney cancer. Each CDR3 is given with its conserved first and last residue. The order of the fields is V gene, J gene, clone size, D gene, CDR3 protein, CDR3 DNA. The D gene is left open where the match is weak. The size of a clone is reported for some rows only, either as once, few or many, or as a class for expanded clones.

TRBV4-3	TRBJ1-6	NA	NA	CASSQNGAAHNSPLHF	TGCGCCAGCAGCCAAAACGGGGCAGCTCATAATTCACCCCTCCACTTT
TRBV4-2	TRBJ2-7	NA	NA	CASSQDMDSSYEQYF	TGTGCCAGCAGCCAAGATATGGACTCCTCCTACGAGCAGTACTTC
TRBV2	TRBJ1-1	once	TRBD1	CASNPGQLNTEAFF	TGTGCCAGCAACCCGGGACAGTTGAACACTGAAGCTTTCTTT
TRBV5-6	TRBJ2-3	NA	TRBD2	CASSGLGEISGDTQYF	TGTGCCAGCAGCGGACTAGGTGAAATAAGCGGAGATACGCAGTATTTT
TRBV5-4	TRBJ1-4	NA	NA	CASSLVGGRKEKLFF	TGTGCCAGCAGCTTGGTGGGGGGGCGAAAGGAAAAACTGTTTTTT
TRBV4-1	TRBJ2-7	NA	NA	CASSPLGGSYEQYF	TGCGCCAGCAGCCCCCTAGGGGGTTCCTACGAGCAGTACTTC
TRBV5-1	TRBJ1-1	few	NA	CASTLEEGLNTEAFF	TGCGCCAGCACCCTGGAAGAGGGATTGAACACTGAAGCTTTCTTT
TRBV4-1	TRBJ1-5	NA	TRBD1	CASSQYPGRGDQPQHF	TGCGCCAGCAGCCAATATCCGGGCAGGGGGGATCAGCCCCAGCATTTT
TRBV18	TRBJ2-3	NA	NA	CASSPRDRNTDTQYF	TGTGCCAGCTCACCCAGAGACAGGAACACAGATACGCAGTATTTT
TRBV6-5	TRBJ2-5	NA	TRBD1	CASSLRDRGQETQYF	TGTGCCAGCAGCCTCCGGGACAGGGGACAAGAGACCCAGTACTTC
TRBV9	TRBJ2-3	NA	TRBD2	CASSDSGRTMDTQYF	TGTGCCAGCAGCGATAGCGGGAGAACGATGGATACGCAGTATTTT
TRBV5-8	TRBJ2-5	NA	NA	CASSLLRETQYF	TGTGCCAGCAGCTTGTTAAGGGAGACCCAGTACTTC
TRBV4-2	TRBJ1-4	NA	NA	CASSHGPGATNEKLFF	TGTGCCAGCAGCCACGGTCCAGGCGCAACTAATGAAAAACTGTTTTTT
TRBV19	TRBJ1-5	NA	NA	CASSMGFSGQPQHF	TGTGCCAGTAGTATGGGGTTTAGTGGTCAGCCCCAGCATTTT
TRBV18	TRBJ2-7	few	NA	CASSPPRGSGYEQYF	TGTGCCAGCTCACCACCCAGGGGCTCAGGGTACGAGCAGTACTTC
TRBV19	TRBJ2-1	once	TRBD2	CASSFGTSGRLHEQFF	TGTGCCAGTAGTTTCGGGACTAGCGGGAGATTACATGAGCAGTTCTTC
TRBV27	TRBJ1-1	NA	NA	CASSTQDRNTEAFF	TGTGCCAGCAGCACCCAGGACAGGAACACTGAAGCTTTCTTT
TRBV27	TRBJ2-1	NA	TRBD2	CASSPTSGDSNEQFF	TGTGCCAGCAGTCCAACTAGCGGGGACAGCAATGAGCAGTTCTTC
TRBV28	TRBJ2-3	NA	NA	CASRGPGDNTDTQYF	TGTGCCAGCAGGGGCCCTGGAGATAACACAGATACGCAGTATTTT
TRBV30	TRBJ2-2	NA	NA	CAWRGEAGELFF	TGTGCCTGGAGGGGAGAAGCCGGGGAGCTGTTTTTT
TRBV19	TRBJ1-5	NA	NA	CASGRVGYQPQHF	TGTGCCAGTGGCAGGGTGGGCTATCAGCCCCAGCATTTT
TRBV28	TRBJ1-2	NA	NA	CASSFPDNYGYTF	TGTGCCAGCAGTTTCCCGGATAACTATGGCTACACCTTC
TRBV7-9	TRBJ2-5	NA	TRBD1	CASSLVAGTGWETQYF	TGTGCCAGCAGCTTAGTAGCCGGGACAGGGTGGGAGACCCAGTACTTC
TRBV7-8	TRBJ2-7	NA	NA	CASTWGWDAYEQYF	TGTGCCAGCACCTGGGGGTGGGACGCCTACGAGCAGTACTTC
TRBV6-5	TRBJ1-2	once	NA	CASSRSQGYGYTF	TGTGCCAGCAGTCGATCACAGGGCTATGGCTACACCTTC
TRBV5-1	TRBJ2-7	NA	TRBD1	CASSLDRGVEQYF	TGCGCCAGCAGCTTGGACAGGGGAGTCGAGCAGTACTTC
TRBV9	TRBJ2-7	NA	NA	CASSPGGGTASYEQYF	TGTGCCAGCAGCCCCGGGGGGGGGACAGCCTCCTACGAGCAGTACTTC
TRBV6-6	TRBJ2-7	NA	TRBD1	CASSYSYRGDEQYF	TGTGCCAGCAGTTACTCTTACAGGGGGGACGAGCAGTACTTC
TRBV7-9	TRBJ2-1	NA	NA	CASSLAPQSGEQFF	TGTGCCAGCAGCTTAGCCCCCCAGTCTGGTGAGCAGTTCTTC